These 20 T cell receptor beta chains share one sample of origin, sequenced in a study of lymphopenia after photon versus proton radiotherapy. Data came from immunoSEQ multiplex PCR; TCRdb stores just in-frame clones and leaves some out. The sample holds roughly 13,000 clones; roughly 90% are singletons and the top ten take roughly 4%. Here the sequenced sample was peripheral blood, taken from a patient treated with photon-based radiotherapy. The receptors were gathered from a man aged 60 to 75 with pancreatic cancer.

The rearrangement uses TRBV7-2 and TRBJ1-5; D ambiguous. The germline gives CDR1 SGHTA, CDR2 FQGNSA. This CDR3 region has 13 residues. The V end was cut by 5 bases, the J end by 6 bases, with 11 bases between. The CDR3 reads CASSIGRGQPQHF. CDR3 DNA: TGTGCCAGCAGCATCGGGCGGGGTCAGCCCCAGCATTTT. Complete variable domain (other parts from reference TRBV7-2 and TRBJ1-5): GAGVSQSPSNKVTEKGKDVELRCDPISGHTALYWYRQSLGQGLEFLIYFQGNSAPDKSGLPSDRFSAERTGGSVSTLTIQRTQQEDSAVYLCASSIGRGQPQHFGDGTRLSIL.

The CDR3 here is CASSSTGGFYEQYF. The CDR3 nucleotides are TGTGCCAGCAGCTCGACAGGGGGCTTCTACGAGCAGTACTTC. This chain connects TRBV7-9 to TRBJ2-7; 10 bases are shared with TRBD1. CDR1 is SEHNR, CDR2 FQNEAQ, per germline (reference sequence). The CDR3 is made up of 14 amino acids. V was clipped by 4 bases and J by 3 bases; unmatched bases: 3.

The V call is TRBV11-2, the J call TRBJ1-5, with D possibly being TRBD1 (6 bases). The CDR3 contains 16 residues. Germline V gene lookup returns CDR1 SGHAT and CDR2 FQNNGV. Trimming took off 1 base at V and 2 bases at J, with 12 bases between the two ends. CDR3 sequence (DNA): TGTGCCAGCAGCTTAGGGGTAGGGGGAGGCAATCAGCCCCAGCATTTT. It specifies CASSLGVGGGNQPQHF.

V is TRBV6-1 and J is TRBJ2-7, with D maybe TRBD2 (6 bases). The CDR3 sequence is 14 residues long. Looked up from germline, CDR1 is MNHNS and CDR2 is SASEGT. V was trimmed by 1 base and J by 2 bases, leaving 9 bases between them. CDR3 amino acids: CASSEDSGPYEQYF. The CDR3 coding sequence is TGTGCCAGCAGTGAAGATAGCGGACCCTACGAGCAGTACTTC.

The chain links TRBV5-1 to TRBJ2-4, with D perhaps matching TRBD1 (5 bases). Per germline, CDR1 SGHRS and CDR2 YFSETQ. CDR3 length equals 14 residues. V was cut by 0 bases and J by 2 bases, with 6 bases left in between. CDR3 sequence reads: CASSLEGSKNIQYF. CDR3 DNA sequence: TGCGCCAGCAGCTTGGAGGGGTCCAAAAACATTCAGTACTTC.

The J gene is TRBJ1-5, the V gene TRBV19; D is undetermined. Germline V gene lookup returns CDR1 LNHDA and CDR2 SQIVND (reference sequence). This CDR3 is 15 amino acids long. V was clipped by 5 bases and J by 6 bases, with 17 bases between them. CDR3 sequence (DNA): TGTGCCAGTAGTCCTATGGGTTTTTCTACTCAGCCCCAGCATTTT. Translation: CASSPMGFSTQPQHF.

The chain links TRBV13 to TRBJ1-5; D gene ambiguous. Trimming shortened V by 5 bases and J by 0 bases, and 8 bases separated the two germline ends. This CDR3 contains 14 residues. CDR1 is PRHDT, CDR2 FYEKMQ, per germline (reference sequence). The CDR3 DNA follows: TGTGCCAGCAGCCCGAATTATAGCAATCAGCCCCAGCATTTT. Translation: CASSPNYSNQPQHF.

The gene calls are TRBV25-1 and TRBJ2-5, with D possibly matching TRBD2 (6 bases). V was shortened by 4 bases and J by 5 bases, with 11 bases between the two germline ends. Per the germline V gene, CDR1 is MGHDK and CDR2 is SYGVNS. The CDR3 runs 13 residues. Here the CDR3 DNA reads TGTGCCAGCAGTGGGGGAGGTTTTGAGACCCAGTACTTC. This translates into CASSGGGFETQYF. Full variable domain (rest looked up from reference TRBV25-1 and TRBJ2-5): EADIYQTPRYLVIGTGKKITLECSQTMGHDKMYWYQQDPGMELHLIHYSYGVNSTEKGDLSSESTVSRIRTEHFPLTLESARPSHTSQYLCASSGGGFETQYFGPGTRLLVL.

Written as DNA, the CDR3 is TGTGCCTGGAGTGGCCGGGAGGGGGGCAGCAATCAGCCCCAGCATTTT. It translates to CAWSGREGGSNQPQHF. J is TRBJ1-5 and V is TRBV30; weak D call: TRBD1 (6 bases). Germline V lookup: CDR1 GTSNPN, CDR2 SVGIG (reference sequence). The CDR3 spans 16 residues. With 1 base removed from V and 1 base from J, the gap between germline ends came to 14 bases.

The J gene is TRBJ2-2, the V gene TRBV19; unclear D gene. Between the trimmed V and J ends, which lost 6 bases and 3 bases, there was a span of 11 bases. The CDR3 loop spans 14 amino acids. The germline V gene encodes CDR1 LNHDA and CDR2 SQIVND (reference sequence). CDR3 residues: CASRGRAYTGELFF. CDR3 bases: TGTGCCAGTAGGGGCCGGGCCTACACCGGGGAGCTGTTTTTT. The complete variable domain, with remaining parts taken from reference TRBV19 and TRBJ2-2, reads DGGITQSPKYLFRKEGQNVTLSCEQNLNHDAMYWYRQDPGQGLRLIYYSQIVNDFQKGDIAEGYSVSREKKESFPLTVTSAQKNPTAFYLCASRGRAYTGELFFGEGSRLTVL.

The chain is built from TRBV4-3 and TRBJ1-2, with unresolved D. The V and J ends lost 1 base and 4 bases respectively, with 13 bases between them. Germline CDR1 LGHNA, CDR2 YSLEER. This CDR3 region has 15 residues. CDR3 DNA sequence: TGCGCCAGCAGCCAAGCAAATGACGGGAGCTATGGCTACACCTTC. Residues: CASSQANDGSYGYTF.

This sequence joins TRBV2 and TRBJ1-2; the match to TRBD1 covers 8 bases. The CDR3 is 15 residues long. The germline gives CDR1 SNHLY, CDR2 FYNNEI. The V segment lost 4 bases and the J segment 2 bases; nucleotides outside the gene matches: 6. The CDR3 is CASSGRTGYNYGYTF. The CDR3, as DNA: TGTGCCAGCAGTGGTCGGACAGGGTACAACTATGGCTACACCTTC.

This chain links TRBV19 with TRBJ1-4, with D perhaps TRBD1 (6 bases). Trimming took 4 bases from V and 11 from J, leaving 14 bases between them. Looked up from germline, CDR1 is LNHDA and CDR2 is SQIVND (reference sequence). CDR3 size: 13 residues. In nucleotides, the CDR3 is TGTGCCAGTAGTACCCTAGGAAGGGGGAAACTGTTTTTT. Translation gives CASSTLGRGKLFF.

The chain is built from TRBV27 and TRBJ2-7; 10 bases agree with TRBD1. CDR1 and CDR2 from the germline V gene are MNHEY and SMNVEV (reference sequence). This CDR3 is built from 14 residues. After removal of 3 bases from V and 3 bases from J, the junction contained 2 bases not matched to a gene. CDR3 residues: CASSFRDRGYEQYF. The CDR3 nucleotides read TGTGCCAGCAGTTTCCGGGACAGGGGCTACGAGCAGTACTTC.

The chain couples TRBV9 to TRBJ1-2; 9 positions agree with TRBD1. With V trimmed by 7 bases and J by 8 bases, 21 bases remained unmatched. Germline V gene data show CDR1 as SGDLS and CDR2 as YYNGEE. The CDR3 consists of 17 residues. CDR3 in amino acids: CASHRTGAWAGREGYTF. CDR3 in DNA: TGTGCCAGCCATAGGACAGGGGCGTGGGCAGGCCGGGAAGGCTACACCTTC.

This sequence joins TRBV5-4 and TRBJ2-7; 7 nucleotides align to TRBD2. Germline CDR1 reads SGHNT; CDR2 reads YYREEE (reference sequence). The CDR3 runs 17 residues. Trimming removed 4 bases from V and 1 base from J; junction bases left unmatched: 14. As DNA, the CDR3 is TGTGCCAGCAGCCCCCGGGGAGGGTTGCGGGGTTCCTACGAGCAGTACTTC. This gives the protein CASSPRGGLRGSYEQYF. The full variable domain, with the rest looked up from reference TRBV5-4 and TRBJ2-7, is ETGVTQSPTHLIKTRGQQVTLRCSSQSGHNTVSWYQQALGQGPQFIFQYYREEENGRGNFPPRFSGLQFPNYSSELNVNALELDDSALYLCASSPRGGLRGSYEQYFGPGTRLTVT.

J is TRBJ2-7 and V is TRBV19, with D maybe TRBD2 (6 bases). There are 15 residues in the CDR3. Germline-derived CDR1 and CDR2 are LNHDA and SQIVND (reference sequence). V dropped 6 bases and J dropped 3 bases, with 18 bases sitting between them. As DNA, the CDR3 is TGTGCCAGTAGCTTAAGCGGGTTGGTGGGCTACGAGCAGTACTTC. Translation: CASSLSGLVGYEQYF.

The genes are TRBV5-8 and TRBJ1-2; possible D gene TRBD1, 5 bases. V was trimmed by 2 bases and J by 4 bases, leaving 9 bases between them. Germline V gene data show CDR1 as SGHTS and CDR2 as YDEGEE. This CDR3 region has 13 residues. The CDR3 bases are TGTGCCAGCAGCTTAGGGACTATCTATGGCTACACCTTC. Translated, it gives CASSLGTIYGYTF.

The rearrangement uses TRBV5-4 and TRBJ1-3; TRBD1 matches 11 bases. This CDR3 comprises 18 residues. Germline V gene sequence: CDR1 SGHNT, CDR2 YYREEE (reference sequence). Losses at the gene ends were 4 bases for V and 2 bases for J; bases not matched to a gene: 11. The CDR3 here is CASSTGQGAGMTGNTIYF. The CDR3, as DNA: TGTGCCAGCAGCACCGGACAGGGGGCCGGTATGACTGGAAACACCATATATTTT.

The rearrangement uses TRBV7-8 and TRBJ1-2, with D possibly matching TRBD1 (5 bases). Germline-derived CDR1 and CDR2 are SGHVS and FQNEAQ. This CDR3 spans 16 amino acids. V lost 1 base and J 4 bases, leaving 16 bases between the germline ends. The CDR3: CASSLEFSRVTYGYTF. CDR3 DNA: TGTGCCAGCAGCTTAGAGTTTTCCAGGGTTACCTATGGCTACACCTTC.